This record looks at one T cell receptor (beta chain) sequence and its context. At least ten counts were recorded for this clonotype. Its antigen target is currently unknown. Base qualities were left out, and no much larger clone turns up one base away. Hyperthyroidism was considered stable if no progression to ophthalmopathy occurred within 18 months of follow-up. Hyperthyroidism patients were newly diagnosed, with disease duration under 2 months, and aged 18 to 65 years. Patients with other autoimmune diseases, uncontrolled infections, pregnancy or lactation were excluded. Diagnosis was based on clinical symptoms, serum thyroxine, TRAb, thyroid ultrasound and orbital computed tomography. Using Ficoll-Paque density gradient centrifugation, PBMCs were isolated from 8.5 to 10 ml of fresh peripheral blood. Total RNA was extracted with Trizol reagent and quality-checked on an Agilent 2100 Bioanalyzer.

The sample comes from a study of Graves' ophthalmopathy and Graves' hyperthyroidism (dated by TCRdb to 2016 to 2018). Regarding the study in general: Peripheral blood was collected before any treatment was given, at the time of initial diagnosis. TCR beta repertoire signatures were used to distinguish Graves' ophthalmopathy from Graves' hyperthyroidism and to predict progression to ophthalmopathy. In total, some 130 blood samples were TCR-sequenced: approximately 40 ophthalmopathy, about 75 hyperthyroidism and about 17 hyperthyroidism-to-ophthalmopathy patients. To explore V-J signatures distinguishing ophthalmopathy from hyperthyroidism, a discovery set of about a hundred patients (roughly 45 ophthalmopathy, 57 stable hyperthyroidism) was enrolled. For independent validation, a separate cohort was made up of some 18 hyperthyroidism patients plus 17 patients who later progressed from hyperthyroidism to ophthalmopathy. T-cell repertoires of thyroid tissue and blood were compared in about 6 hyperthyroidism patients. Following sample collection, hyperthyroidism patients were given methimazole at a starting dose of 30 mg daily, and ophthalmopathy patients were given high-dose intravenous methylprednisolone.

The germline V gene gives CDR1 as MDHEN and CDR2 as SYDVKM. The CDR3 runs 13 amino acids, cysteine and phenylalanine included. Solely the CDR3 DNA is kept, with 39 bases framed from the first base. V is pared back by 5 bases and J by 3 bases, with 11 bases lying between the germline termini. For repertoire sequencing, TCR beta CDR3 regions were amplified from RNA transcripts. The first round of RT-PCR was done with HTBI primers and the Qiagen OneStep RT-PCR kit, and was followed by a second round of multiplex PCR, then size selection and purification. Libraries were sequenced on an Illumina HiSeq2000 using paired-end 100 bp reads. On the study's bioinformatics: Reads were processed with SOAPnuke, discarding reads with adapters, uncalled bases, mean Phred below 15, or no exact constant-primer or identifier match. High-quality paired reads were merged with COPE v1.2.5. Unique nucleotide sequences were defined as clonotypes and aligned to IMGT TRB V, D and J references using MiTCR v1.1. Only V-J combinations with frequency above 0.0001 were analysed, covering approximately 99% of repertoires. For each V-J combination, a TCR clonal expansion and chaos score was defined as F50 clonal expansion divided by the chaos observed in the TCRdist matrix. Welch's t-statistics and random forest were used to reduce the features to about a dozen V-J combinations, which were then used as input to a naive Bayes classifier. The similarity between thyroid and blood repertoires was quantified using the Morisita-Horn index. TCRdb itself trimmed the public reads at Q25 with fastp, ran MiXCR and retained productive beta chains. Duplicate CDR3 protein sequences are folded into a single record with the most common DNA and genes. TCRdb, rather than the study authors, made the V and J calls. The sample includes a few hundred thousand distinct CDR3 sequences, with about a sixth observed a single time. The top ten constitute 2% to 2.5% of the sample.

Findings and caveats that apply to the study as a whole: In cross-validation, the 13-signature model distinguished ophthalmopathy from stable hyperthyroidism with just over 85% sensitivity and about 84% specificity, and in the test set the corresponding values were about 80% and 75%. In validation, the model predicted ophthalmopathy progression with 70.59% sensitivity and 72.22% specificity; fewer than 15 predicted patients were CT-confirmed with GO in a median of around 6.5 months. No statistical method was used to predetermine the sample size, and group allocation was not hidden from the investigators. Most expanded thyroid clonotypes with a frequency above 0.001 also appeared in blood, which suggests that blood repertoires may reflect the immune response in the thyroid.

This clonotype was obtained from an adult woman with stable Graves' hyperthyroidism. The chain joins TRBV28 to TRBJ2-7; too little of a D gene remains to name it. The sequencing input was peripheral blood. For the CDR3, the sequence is CASSPSDLYEQYF. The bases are TGTGCCAGCAGTCCTTCTGATCTCTACGAGCAGTACTTC.